This T cell receptor (beta chain) was identified during a study of cytomegalovirus exposure and HLA in healthy donors. Study at large: Earlier, 150 million to 200 million T cells were analyzed, and 117 million unique TCR beta sequences were found among them.

The PCR contained 60 Vbeta and 13 Jbeta primers. Study processing details: A later analysis tallied 80 million to 100 million unique TCR beta chains, 9.5 million to 14 million of them shared. Profiling relied on immunoSEQ multiplex PCR, and the TCRdb table lists in-frame clones only, not all of them. V and J calls and clone size are as listed in that table; D and trimming were resolved from the DNA. The repertoire holds about 140,000 clones, 76% seen once, with around 3% in the top ten. From germline, CDR1 is SNHLY and CDR2 FYNNEI. V lost 8 bases to trimming and J lost 2 bases, with 13 bases between them. The CDR3 has 14 amino acids.

The sequence derives from a male donor in good health and CMV-seronegative. Sequences were obtained from PBMCs. The V gene is TRBV2, the J gene TRBJ1-5; D is possibly TRBD1 (5 bases). The CDR3, as DNA: TGTGCCAGCGTAAGGGGATCGGGCAATCAGCCCCAGCATTTT. Residues: CASVRGSGNQPQHF.